This is a list of T cell receptor beta chains from one sample in a study of PD-L1 blockade in urothelial cancer. Sequencing used immunoSEQ multiplex PCR; TCRdb keeps in-frame clones, though not all of them. The repertoire has approximately 32,000 clones, approximately 80% of them found once; the top ten carry about 4%. Sequenced here: PBMCs, sampled around atezolizumab (anti-PD-L1) treatment. The source is a man between 70 and 80 years old with urothelial cancer. The CDR3 runs from the conserved cysteine through the conserved F or W. The order of the fields is J gene, clone size, D gene, V gene, CDR3 DNA, CDR3 protein. D genes are given only for firm matches. The size of a clone is reported for some rows only, either as once, few or many, or as a class for expanded clones.

TRBJ1-2 | NA | TRBD1 | TRBV5-1 | TGCGCCAGCAGCTATACAGGGGGCACTAACTATGGCTACACCTTC | CASSYTGGTNYGYTF
TRBJ2-5 | NA | TRBD2 | TRBV9 | TGTGCCAGCAGCGCAACTAGCGGGAGCCACGAGACCCAGTACTTC | CASSATSGSHETQYF
TRBJ1-4 | NA | TRBD1 | TRBV7-9 | TGTGCCAGCAGCTCGACAGGGGCAGGGACTAATGAAAAACTGTTTTTT | CASSSTGAGTNEKLFF
TRBJ2-1 | NA | TRBD2 | TRBV2 | TGTGCCAGCAGTTCCTCCCTAGCGGGCTCCTACAATGAGCAGTTCTTC | CASSSSLAGSYNEQFF
TRBJ2-7 | few | NA | TRBV6-1 | TGTGCCAGCAGTGATTCTGGGACATCCTACGAGCAGTACTTC | CASSDSGTSYEQYF
TRBJ2-1 | NA | NA | TRBV7-3 | TGTGCCAGCAGCCCAAGCCCTAGCATCACCTACAATGAGCAGTTCTTC | CASSPSPSITYNEQFF
TRBJ2-2 | NA | TRBD2 | TRBV9 | TGTGCCAGCAGCTTTCGACTAGCGGGAGGGACCGGGGAGCTGTTTTTT | CASSFRLAGGTGELFF
TRBJ2-3 | NA | NA | TRBV5-4 | TGTGCCAGCAGACTACAGGGTACAGATACGCAGTATTTT | CASRLQGTDTQYF
TRBJ2-7 | NA | NA | TRBV18 | TGTGCCAGCTCACCATTCGGACAGACCCTTACCGCCTACGAGCAGTACTTC | CASSPFGQTLTAYEQYF
TRBJ2-2 | NA | NA | TRBV19 | TGTGCCAGTAGTATCCTAAGAAACCTAAACACCGGGGAGCTGTTTTTT | CASSILRNLNTGELFF
TRBJ2-1 | once | NA | TRBV21-1 | TGTGCCAGCAGCTGGACCGGGACAGGTCACTCCTACAATGAGCAGTTCTTC | CASSWTGTGHSYNEQFF
TRBJ2-7 | NA | TRBD1 | TRBV4-3 | TGCGCCAGCAGCCAAGATAGGGACAGGGCGAGCTCCTACGAGCAGTACTTC | CASSQDRDRASSYEQYF
TRBJ2-7 | NA | TRBD1 | TRBV5-1 | TGCGCCAGCAGCTCTCAGTCCGGGACAGGGGGTCTGTACTTC | CASSSQSGTGGLYF
TRBJ1-5 | few | NA | TRBV6-1 | TGTGCCAGCAGTTACCGGGACACGCCACATTTT | CASSYRDTPHF
TRBJ2-3 | NA | NA | TRBV6-5 | TGTGCCATCGGAAGGGGGAATCGGGAAGATACGCAGTATTTT | CAIGRGNREDTQYF
TRBJ2-1 | few | NA | TRBV5-4 | TGTGCCAGCAGCGCTTCTAGGTTGTGGGGGGAAGGTGAGCAGTTCTTC | CASSASRLWGEGEQFF
TRBJ2-3 | NA | TRBD1 | TRBV29-1 | TGCAGCGTGGGGCCCAGGGGGGATACGCAGTATTTT | CSVGPRGDTQYF
TRBJ1-1 | NA | NA | TRBV11-2 | TGTGCCAGCAGCTTTAATGCTGAAGCTTTCTTT | CASSFNAEAFF
TRBJ2-7 | NA | NA | TRBV6-6 | TGTGCCAGCAGCCAGTTCTACGAGCAGTACTTC | CASSQFYEQYF
TRBJ1-1 | few | NA | TRBV4-2 | TGTGCCAGCAGCCAAGATTTAAAGAACACTGAAGCTTTCTTT | CASSQDLKNTEAFF
TRBJ1-1 | NA | NA | TRBV12-5 | TGTGCTAGTGGGATTGACGGGGGACGGACTGAAGCTTTCTTT | CASGIDGGRTEAFF
TRBJ2-1 | few | TRBD1 | TRBV5-1 | TGCGCCAGCAGCTTGAGGGGACAGGGTAACAATGAGCAGTTCTTC | CASSLRGQGNNEQFF
TRBJ1-3 | NA | NA | TRBV9 | TGTGCCAGCAGCGTGATGGGGGGTTTTGGAAACACCATATATTTT | CASSVMGGFGNTIYF
TRBJ1-5 | once | NA | TRBV6-1 | TGTGCCAGCAGTGAATCGGAAGGGAGGGCGCCCCAGCATTTT | CASSESEGRAPQHF
TRBJ2-1 | few | NA | TRBV7-2 | TGTGCCAGCAGCCCAAGACTGGCTGCGGATGAGCAGTTCTTC | CASSPRLAADEQFF
TRBJ2-3 | NA | TRBD1 | TRBV19 | TGTGCCAGTAGTCCCCGGACAGGGTGGGCAGATACGCAGTATTTT | CASSPRTGWADTQYF
TRBJ1-1 | NA | NA | TRBV11-2 | TGTGCCAGCAGCTTAGATAGGGCCAGGGCAACTGAAGCTTTCTTT | CASSLDRARATEAFF
TRBJ2-5 | NA | NA | TRBV6-1 | TGTGCCAGCAGTCAGAGGGACCAAGAGACCCAGTACTTC | CASSQRDQETQYF